The following is a T cell receptor beta chain sequence with its context. What it binds is not known. These data come from a study of monozygotic twins with inflammatory bowel disease. Two rounds of nested PCR, of 16 and 9 cycles, were run on TCRalpha and TCRbeta cDNA. TCRdb reprocessed the 5' RACE reads, with one entry per CDR3 protein and no DNA. The sample includes over 110,000 distinct CDR3 sequences. Germline V CDR1 and CDR2: SGHRS, YFSETQ. The CDR3 has 17 amino acids. After skipping T cell sorting, the authors isolated total RNA from whole blood. Overall study results and limits: Discrimination among different T cell subtypes was not achievable. What may have added variability to patient repertoires is that immunosuppressive treatments differed.

Sequencing used blood. The clonotype comes from a human donor with ulcerative colitis or Crohn's disease, or a healthy co-twin of an affected twin (not recorded which). The chain has TRBV5-1 and TRBJ2-7; as DNA is missing, the TRBD1 call by TCRdb cannot be tested. CDR3 amino acids: CASSPDMGPKEFYEQYF.